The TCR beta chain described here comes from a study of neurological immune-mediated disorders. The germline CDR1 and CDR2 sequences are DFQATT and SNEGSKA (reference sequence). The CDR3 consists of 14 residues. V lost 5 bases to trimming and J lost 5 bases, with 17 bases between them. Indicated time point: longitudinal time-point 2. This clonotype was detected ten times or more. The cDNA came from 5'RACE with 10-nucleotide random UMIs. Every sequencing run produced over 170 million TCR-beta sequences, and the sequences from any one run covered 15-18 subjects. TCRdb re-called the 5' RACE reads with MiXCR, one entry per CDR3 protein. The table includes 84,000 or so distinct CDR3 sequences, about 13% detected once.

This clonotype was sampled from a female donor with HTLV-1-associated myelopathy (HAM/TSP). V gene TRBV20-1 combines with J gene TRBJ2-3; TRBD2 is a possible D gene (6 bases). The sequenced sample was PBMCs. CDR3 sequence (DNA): TGCAGTGCTTGGGACGGGGGAGCTCTAGATACGCAGTATTTT. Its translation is CSAWDGGALDTQYF.